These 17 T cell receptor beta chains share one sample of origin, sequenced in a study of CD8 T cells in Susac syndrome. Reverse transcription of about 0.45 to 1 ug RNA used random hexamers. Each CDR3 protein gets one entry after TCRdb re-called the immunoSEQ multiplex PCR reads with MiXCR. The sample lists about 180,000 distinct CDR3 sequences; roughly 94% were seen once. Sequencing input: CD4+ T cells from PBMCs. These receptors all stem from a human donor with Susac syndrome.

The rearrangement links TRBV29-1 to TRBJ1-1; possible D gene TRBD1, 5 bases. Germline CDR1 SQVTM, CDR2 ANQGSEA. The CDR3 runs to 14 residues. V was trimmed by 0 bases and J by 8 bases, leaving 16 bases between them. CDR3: CSVEEEQGLPEAFF. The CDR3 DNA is TGCAGCGTTGAAGAGGAGCAGGGCCTACCCGAAGCTTTCTTT. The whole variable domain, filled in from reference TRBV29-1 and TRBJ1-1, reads SAVISQKPSRDICQRGTSLTIQCQVDSQVTMMFWYRQQPGQSLTLIATANQGSEATYESGFVIDKFPISRPNLTFSTLTVSNMSPEDSSIYLCSVEEEQGLPEAFFGQGTRLTVV.

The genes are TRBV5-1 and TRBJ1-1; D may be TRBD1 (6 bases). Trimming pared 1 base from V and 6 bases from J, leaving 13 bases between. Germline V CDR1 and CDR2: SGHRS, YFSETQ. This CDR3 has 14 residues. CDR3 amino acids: CASSLIQEGAEAFF. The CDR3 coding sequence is TGCGCCAGCAGCTTGATACAGGAGGGGGCTGAAGCTTTCTTT. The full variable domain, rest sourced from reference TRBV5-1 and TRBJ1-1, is KAGVTQTPRYLIKTRGQQVTLSCSPISGHRSVSWYQQTPGQGLQFLFEYFSETQRNKGNFPGRFSGRQFSNSRSEMNVSTLELGDSALYLCASSLIQEGAEAFFGQGTRLTVV.

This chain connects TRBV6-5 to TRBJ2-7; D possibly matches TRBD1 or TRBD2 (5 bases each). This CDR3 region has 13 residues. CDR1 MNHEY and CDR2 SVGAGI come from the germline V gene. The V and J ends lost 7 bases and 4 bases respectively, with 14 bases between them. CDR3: CASTQRGEYEQYF. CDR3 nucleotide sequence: TGTGCCAGCACTCAACGAGGGGAATACGAGCAGTACTTC.

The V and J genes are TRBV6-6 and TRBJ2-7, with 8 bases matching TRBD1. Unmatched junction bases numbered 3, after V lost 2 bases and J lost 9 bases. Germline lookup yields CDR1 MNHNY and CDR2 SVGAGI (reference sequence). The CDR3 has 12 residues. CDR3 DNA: TGTGCCAGCAGTTACGACGGGACAGGGCAGTACTTC. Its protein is CASSYDGTGQYF.

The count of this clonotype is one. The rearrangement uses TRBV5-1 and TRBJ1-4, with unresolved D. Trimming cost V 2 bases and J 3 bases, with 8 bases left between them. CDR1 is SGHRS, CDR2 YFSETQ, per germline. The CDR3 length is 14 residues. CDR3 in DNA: TGCGCCAGCAGCTTCAGCGGGTCTAATGAAAAACTGTTTTTT. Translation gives CASSFSGSNEKLFF.

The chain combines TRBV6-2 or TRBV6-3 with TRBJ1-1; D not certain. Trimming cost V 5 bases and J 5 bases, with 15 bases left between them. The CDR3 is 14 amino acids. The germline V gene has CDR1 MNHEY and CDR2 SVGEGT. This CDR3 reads CASSTTVSRTEAFF. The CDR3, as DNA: TGTGCCAGCAGTACTACAGTTTCAAGGACTGAAGCTTTCTTT.

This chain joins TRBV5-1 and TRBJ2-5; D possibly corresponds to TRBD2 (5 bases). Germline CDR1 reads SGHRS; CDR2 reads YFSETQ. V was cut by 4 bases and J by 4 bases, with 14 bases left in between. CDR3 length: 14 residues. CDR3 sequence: CASSNRGRGETQYF. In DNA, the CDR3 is TGCGCCAGCAGCAACCGAGGGAGAGGAGAGACCCAGTACTTC.

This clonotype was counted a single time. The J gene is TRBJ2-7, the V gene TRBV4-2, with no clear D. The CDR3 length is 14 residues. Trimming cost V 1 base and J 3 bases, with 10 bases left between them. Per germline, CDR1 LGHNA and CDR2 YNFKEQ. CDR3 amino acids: CASSQVSGSYEQYF. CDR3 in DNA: TGTGCCAGCAGCCAAGTATCAGGTAGCTACGAGCAGTACTTC.

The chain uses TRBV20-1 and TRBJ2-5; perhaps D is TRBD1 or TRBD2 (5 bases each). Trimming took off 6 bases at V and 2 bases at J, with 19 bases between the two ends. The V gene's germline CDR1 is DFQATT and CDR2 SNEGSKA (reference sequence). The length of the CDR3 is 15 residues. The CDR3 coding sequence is TGCAGTGCCCAGATCCCGGGACGACTACAAGAGACCCAGTACTTC. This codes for CSAQIPGRLQETQYF.

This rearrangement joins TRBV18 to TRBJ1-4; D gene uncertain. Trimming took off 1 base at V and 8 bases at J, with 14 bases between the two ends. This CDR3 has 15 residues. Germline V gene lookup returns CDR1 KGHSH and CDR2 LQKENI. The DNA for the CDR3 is TGTGCCAGCTCACCACAAGCCCTTATCCGGGAAAAACTGTTTTTT. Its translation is CASSPQALIREKLFF.

The chain's CDR3 is CASSLVYRGVQNTQYF. The CDR3 nucleotides are TGTGCCAGCAGCTTAGTTTACAGGGGGGTTCAAAATACGCAGTATTTT. This chain joins TRBV7-2 and TRBJ2-3, with 8 bases matching TRBD1. There are 16 residues in the CDR3. Germline CDR1 reads SGHTA; CDR2 reads FQGNSA. Trimming took 1 base from V and 7 from J; bases not matched to a gene: 10.

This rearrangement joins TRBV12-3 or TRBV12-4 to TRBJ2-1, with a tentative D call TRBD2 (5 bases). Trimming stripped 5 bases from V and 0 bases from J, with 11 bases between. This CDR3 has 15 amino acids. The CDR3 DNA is TGTGCCAGCAGTCGTAGCGAGAGCTCCTACAATGAGCAGTTCTTC. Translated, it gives CASSRSESSYNEQFF.

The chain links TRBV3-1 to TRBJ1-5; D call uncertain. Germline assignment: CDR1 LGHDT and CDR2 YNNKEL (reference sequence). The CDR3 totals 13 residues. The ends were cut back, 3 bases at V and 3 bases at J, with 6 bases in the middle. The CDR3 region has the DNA TGTGCCAGCAGCCAGTCGATCAATCAGCCCCAGCATTTT. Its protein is CASSQSINQPQHF.

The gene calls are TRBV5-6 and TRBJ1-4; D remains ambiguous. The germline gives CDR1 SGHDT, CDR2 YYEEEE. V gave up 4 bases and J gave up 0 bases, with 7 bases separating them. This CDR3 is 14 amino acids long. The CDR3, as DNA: TGTGCCAGCAGCCTTTATACAACTAATGAAAAACTGTTTTTT. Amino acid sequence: CASSLYTTNEKLFF.

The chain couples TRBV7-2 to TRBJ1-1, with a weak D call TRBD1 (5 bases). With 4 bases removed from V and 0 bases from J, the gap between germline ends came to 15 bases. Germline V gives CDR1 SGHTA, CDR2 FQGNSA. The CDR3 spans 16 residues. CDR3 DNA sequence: TGTGCCAGCAGCTCGGGACGGAACTTCATGAACACTGAAGCTTTCTTT. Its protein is CASSSGRNFMNTEAFF. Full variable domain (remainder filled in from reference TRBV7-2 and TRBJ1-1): GAGVSQSPSNKVTEKGKDVELRCDPISGHTALYWYRQSLGQGLEFLIYFQGNSAPDKSGLPSDRFSAERTGGSVSTLTIQRTQQEDSAVYLCASSSGRNFMNTEAFFGQGTRLTVV.

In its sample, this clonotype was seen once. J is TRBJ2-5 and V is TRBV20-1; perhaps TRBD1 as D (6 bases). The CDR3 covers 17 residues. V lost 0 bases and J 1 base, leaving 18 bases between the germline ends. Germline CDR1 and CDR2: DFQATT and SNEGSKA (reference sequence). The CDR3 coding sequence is TGCAGTGCTAGAGATCTTCCGGGACAACCTTTCCAAGAGACCCAGTACTTC. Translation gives CSARDLPGQPFQETQYF.

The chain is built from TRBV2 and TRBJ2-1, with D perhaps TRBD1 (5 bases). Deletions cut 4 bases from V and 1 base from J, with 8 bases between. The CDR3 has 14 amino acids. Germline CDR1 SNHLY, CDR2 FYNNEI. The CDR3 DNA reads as TGTGCCAGCAGTGGGACAAGGTCCTACAATGAGCAGTTCTTC. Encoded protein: CASSGTRSYNEQFF.